A single T cell receptor (beta chain) is shown here with its context. Its antigen is undetermined. V was clipped by 2 bases and J by 0 bases, with 10 bases between them. The length of the CDR3 is 15 residues. The V gene's germline CDR1 is KGHSH and CDR2 LQKENI. These data come from a study of cytomegalovirus exposure and HLA in healthy donors. Notes on the study in general: Data from an earlier analysis indicated that most TCR beta V segments were productive either about 87% or about 30% of the time. Presence/absence analysis assumed near-uniform sequencing depth across donors.

The study ran its PCR with 60 Vbeta and 13 Jbeta primers. Assay used: immunoSEQ multiplex PCR; TCRdb lists only in-frame clones, some missing. The sample records about 230,000 clones, over 75% being singletons. Sequencing was done on a sample of PBMCs. The V and J genes are TRBV18 and TRBJ1-1, with D possibly TRBD1 on 6 matching bases. This TCR came from a boy aged 5-17 years in good health and CMV-seronegative. The CDR3, as DNA: TGTGCCAGCTCACCAACACAGGGCATGAACACTGAAGCTTTCTTT. Translation gives CASSPTQGMNTEAFF.